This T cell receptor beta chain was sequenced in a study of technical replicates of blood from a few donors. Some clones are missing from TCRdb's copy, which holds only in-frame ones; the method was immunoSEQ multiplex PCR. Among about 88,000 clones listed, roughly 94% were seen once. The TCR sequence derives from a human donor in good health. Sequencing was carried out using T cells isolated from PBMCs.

The CDR3 DNA is TGTGCCAGCAACCCCACCGGGACAGGGGGTCGCGAGCAGTACTTC. Protein sequence: CASNPTGTGGREQYF. The chain employs TRBV28 and TRBJ2-7; TRBD1 matches 11 bases. CDR3 length: 15 residues. After removal of 7 bases from V and 6 bases from J, the junction contained 11 bases not matched to a gene. Germline V gene sequence: CDR1 MDHEN, CDR2 SYDVKM. Together with reference TRBV28 and TRBJ2-7, the CDR3 gives the full variable domain: DVKVTQSSRYLVKRTGEKVFLECVQDMDHENMFWYRQDPGLGLRLIYFSYDVKMKEKGDIPEGYSVSREKKERFSLILESASTNQTSMYLCASNPTGTGGREQYFGPGTRLTVT.